This TCR beta chain was sequenced for a study of blood T cells in healthy people across ages (dated by TCRdb to the mid-2010s). In terms of the full investigation: In model experiments, template switching captured roughly one uniquely barcoded TCR beta cDNA molecule for every two T cells. To track age-related changes in TCR beta repertoire diversity, the study relied on deep sequencing normalized with unique cDNA molecular identifiers. Four age groups were formed from the donors: young (average roughly 16 years), middle-aged (more than 35), aged (over 55) and long-lived (less than 85). To avoid experimental bias, donors of different ages were spread randomly across the sequencing lanes. Two additional independent replicas of 1 million unique cDNA reads from the same blood draw were analyzed for two donors (one aged 18 to 30 and one aged 80 or older).

Overall results and qualifications from the work: There was a strong correlation between observed TCR beta diversity and the percentage of naive T cells measured by flow cytometry. As age increased, observed TCR beta diversity per million T cells dropped in a roughly linear way, and a significant reduction was already evident by age 40. Conclusive comparison of naive and antigen-experienced compartments was prevented by the profiling of bulk unsorted PBMCs. Compared with the aged group, the long-lived group had more naive CD4+ T cells, fewer expanded clones and increased TCR diversity, a pattern suggesting age selection. Estimates of total diversity based on one million sequenced T cells were considered lower bounds and underestimates. Donor CMV infection status was unknown, potentially confounding age-related changes in expanded clonotypes.

Worth noting for this clonotype: What this receptor recognizes is not known. Base-call qualities are not available, and no considerably larger clone is one nucleotide away.

The cysteine opens and the phenylalanine closes a CDR3 of 14 amino acids. Here the CDR3 DNA is all that survives: 42 bases in frame from base 1. The V end loses 6 bases and the J end loses 0 bases, and a stretch of 12 bases separates them. According to the germline V gene (reference sequence), CDR1 reads MNHNY and CDR2 reads SVGAGI. The receptor library was made with 5' RACE. The instrument given in TCRdb is Illumina HiSeq 2500. A second PCR of about 6 to 12 cycles was run with a J-beta primer mix and a sample-barcoded 5' primer. A template-switch 5' adaptor carrying 12 random nucleotides introduced a unique molecular identifier onto each TCR beta cDNA molecule. Each sample yielded at least 3 million CDR3-containing paired-end reads. All of the RNA was converted into first-strand cDNA using the Mint cDNA synthesis kit, with a TRBC-specific oligonucleotide serving as the primer. After uracil-DNA glycosylase treatment, a first 18-cycle PCR used universal primers M1SS and BC2_uni_R on all cDNA. The study's own analysis went as follows. Each sample was normalized by randomly selecting 1 million high-quality reads, each carrying a distinct molecular identifier. Reads with shared molecular identifiers were discarded instead of being binned into consensus sequences. CDR3 identification, clonotype clustering and error correction used MiTCR with a Q25 quality threshold and the strictest error-elimination algorithm. Lower-bound total TCR beta diversity was estimated with a nonparametric unseen species model using Euler transformation. Using fastp trimming at Q25 and MiXCR clonotype assembly, TCRdb reanalyzed the public sequencing data and kept in-frame beta chains. Every entry covers one CDR3 protein and lists the most common genes and DNA from its rows. The V and J calls come from TCRdb's annotation, not from the publication. The sample profile shows around 1.5 million distinct CDR3 sequences; 40% to 50% of them were found once. The ten top clones hold 7.9% of the sample.

The donors were roughly 38 Caucasian individuals from Russia, aged roughly 6 to 90 years, who were systemically healthy. Each donor gave 8 to 10 milliliters of peripheral blood, drawn into EDTA-treated Vacutainer tubes. Ficoll-Paque density-gradient centrifugation was used to isolate PBMCs, with at least 6.5 million obtained per sample. Trizol reagent was used to extract total RNA from the PBMCs, yielding at least 5.5 micrograms per sample. Naive CD45RAhigh/CD27high T cell percentages were measured by flow cytometry on a PBMC aliquot from every donor. The origin of this receptor is a woman aged 18-30 years in good health. The chain is encoded by TRBV6-6 joined to TRBJ2-7, with the D gene not confidently named. The sequenced sample consisted of blood. The encoded CDR3 is CASRPDWSSYEQYF. The DNA sequence reads TGTGCCAGCAGACCCGATTGGTCCTCCTACGAGCAGTACTTC.